These 9 T cell receptor beta chains originate from one sample sequenced in a study of blood T cell repertoires in COVID-19. Generated by immunoSEQ multiplex PCR, the TCRdb table keeps only in-frame clones and is missing some. The sample lists tens of thousands of clones, roughly 83% occurring once. The sequencing sample was made of peripheral blood. The source of these receptors is a man aged 70-80 years with acute or convalescent COVID-19.

J is TRBJ2-5 and V is TRBV13, with D tentatively TRBD2 (6 bases). Looked up from germline, CDR1 is PRHDT and CDR2 is FYEKMQ (reference sequence). Trimming left V 0 bases short and J 4 bases short, with 9 bases between. The CDR3 has 14 residues. The DNA for the CDR3 is TGTGCCAGCAGCTTAGGGACTAGGGTAGAGACCCAGTACTTC. This translates into CASSLGTRVETQYF.

The chain uses TRBV23-1 and TRBJ1-1; D ambiguous. TRBV23-1 has ORF status, its function being uncertain. Trimming left V 2 bases short and J 7 bases short, with 8 bases between. This CDR3 spans 12 amino acids. CDR3 bases: TGCGCCAGCAGTCAAAGATCTAGTGAAGCTTTCTTT. Amino acids: CASSQRSSEAFF.

The sample holds one count of this clone. The rearrangement links TRBV5-6 to TRBJ2-3, with 7 nucleotides matching TRBD1. The germline CDR1 and CDR2 sequences are SGHDT and YYEEEE. CDR3 length: 12 amino acids. Trimming at V came to 6 bases and at J to 5 bases, leaving 3 bases not matched to a gene. The CDR3 bases are TGTGCCAGCAAGGGGGCAAAAGATACGCAGTATTTT. Translation: CASKGAKDTQYF. The whole variable domain, filled in from reference TRBV5-6 and TRBJ2-3, reads DAGVTQSPTHLIKTRGQQVTLRCSPKSGHDTVSWYQQALGQGPQFIFQYYEEEERQRGNFPDRFSGHQFPNYSSELNVNALLLGDSALYLCASKGAKDTQYFGPGTRLTVL.

The chain carries TRBV6-6 and TRBJ2-1; 10 bases agree with TRBD2. CDR1 is MNHNY and CDR2 is SVGAGI in the germline V gene (reference sequence). The CDR3 has 17 residues. The V gene end was trimmed by 5 bases and the J gene end by 2 bases; junction bases not matched to a gene: 9. The CDR3 reads CASSPFWSGRAYNEQFF. CDR3 coding DNA: TGTGCCAGCAGTCCATTTTGGAGCGGGAGGGCCTACAATGAGCAGTTCTTC.

The chain uses TRBV5-4 and TRBJ2-3; D perhaps matches TRBD2 (5 bases). V lost 2 bases, J lost 2 bases, and 9 bases lay in between. The CDR3 is 14 amino acids. CDR1 and CDR2 from the germline V gene are SGHNT and YYREEE (reference sequence). CDR3 loop: CASSFSGYTDTQYF. In DNA, the CDR3 is TGTGCCAGCAGCTTTTCGGGGTACACAGATACGCAGTATTTT.

The chain links TRBV6-5 to TRBJ1-1; no reliable D call. The ends were cut back, 10 bases at V and 3 bases at J, with 12 bases in the middle. This CDR3 spans 12 amino acids. Germline values: CDR1 MNHEY, CDR2 SVGAGI. The CDR3 bases are TGTGCCACATGGGCGGGGTACACTGAAGCTTTCTTT. Protein product: CATWAGYTEAFF.

The gene calls are TRBV5-4 and TRBJ1-1; possible D gene TRBD1, 6 bases. The V gene lost 3 bases and the J gene lost 1 base, with 16 bases spanning the gap. In germline, CDR1 is SGHNT, CDR2 YYREEE (reference sequence). The CDR3 is 16 amino acids. The DNA of the CDR3 is TGTGCCAGCAGCTATCGAATGGGGGCCTGGAACACTGAAGCTTTCTTT. It is translated as CASSYRMGAWNTEAFF.

This clone was picked up one time. This rearrangement joins TRBV24-1 to TRBJ2-2; possible D gene TRBD1, 6 bases. CDR3 length: 14 residues. V was cut by 7 bases and J by 2 bases, with 10 bases left in between. Germline CDR1 and CDR2: KGHDR and SFDVKD. DNA of the CDR3: TGTGCCACCAGCGACAGGAGAAACACCGGGGAGCTGTTTTTT. Protein: CATSDRRNTGELFF.

V and J are TRBV4-1 and TRBJ2-5, with 10 nucleotides matching TRBD1. The CDR3 extends over 16 amino acids. Looked up from germline, CDR1 is MGHRA and CDR2 is YSYEKL. Trimming removed 0 bases from V and 5 bases from J; junction bases left unmatched: 6. The CDR3 sequence is CASSQDRDRGWETQYF. The CDR3 bases are TGCGCCAGCAGCCAAGATAGGGACAGGGGATGGGAGACCCAGTACTTC.